The rows below give T cell receptor beta chains drawn from one sample of a study of T cells and Merkel cell carcinoma outcomes. Profiled with immunoSEQ multiplex PCR; TCRdb holds only in-frame clones, not every one. The table lists some 19,000 clones, over 75% of them singletons. Sequenced sample: tumor tissue from Merkel cell carcinoma. All receptors derive from a human donor with Merkel cell carcinoma. The CDR3 runs from the conserved cysteine through the conserved F or W. The D gene is left open where the match is weak. For some rows the clone size is stated as once, few or many, or as a class when expanded; others skip it.

v_call,clone_size,d_call,j_call,cdr3_aa,cdr3_nt
TRBV11-3,NA,TRBD2,TRBJ2-1,CASSLRGLAGVISYNEQFF,TGTGCCAGCAGCTTAAGGGGACTAGCGGGGGTGATATCCTACAATGAGCAGTTCTTC
TRBV2,NA,NA,TRBJ1-2,CAAVGNWGYTF,TGTGCCGCCGTGGGAAATTGGGGCTACACCTTC
TRBV15,NA,NA,TRBJ1-5,CATSRGYNSNQPQHF,TGTGCCACCAGCAGAGGTTATAATAGCAATCAGCCCCAGCATTTT
TRBV13,NA,NA,TRBJ1-2,CASSPWTELYGYTF,TGTGCCAGCAGCCCCTGGACGGAGCTTTATGGCTACACCTTC
TRBV28,NA,NA,TRBJ1-2,CASSLGRGGGYTF,TGTGCCAGCAGCTTGGGGAGGGGCGGAGGCTACACCTTC
TRBV10-3,once,TRBD2,TRBJ2-2,CAIGVGGRGSSPGELFF,TGTGCCATAGGTGTCGGGGGGAGAGGATCGTCTCCCGGGGAGCTGTTTTTT
TRBV5-4,NA,NA,TRBJ2-3,CASSQQGTTDTQYF,TGTGCCAGCAGTCAACAAGGGACTACAGATACGCAGTATTTT
TRBV29-1,medium-sized,NA,TRBJ2-3,CSVLSVSSTDTQYF,TGCAGCGTTCTTAGCGTATCTAGCACAGATACGCAGTATTTT
TRBV9,NA,TRBD2,TRBJ2-7,CASSASGGGYEQYF,TGTGCCAGCAGCGCCAGTGGGGGGGGCTACGAGCAGTACTTC
TRBV7-2,NA,NA,TRBJ1-1,CASSLSAGVGAFF,TGTGCCAGCAGCTTATCGGCGGGAGTTGGAGCTTTCTTT
TRBV7-2,NA,NA,TRBJ1-5,CASSLMADSNQPQHF,TGTGCCAGCAGCTTAATGGCGGATAGCAATCAGCCCCAGCATTTT
TRBV7-2,NA,NA,TRBJ2-5,CASSLGRGRLTQYF,TGTGCCAGCAGCTTAGGGCGGGGCCGGTTGACCCAGTACTTC
TRBV5-1,NA,NA,TRBJ2-7,CASSLDGTNYEQYF,TGCGCCAGCAGCTTGGACGGTACGAACTACGAGCAGTACTTC
TRBV11-3,NA,NA,TRBJ2-7,CASSFGSHEQYF,TGTGCCAGCAGCTTTGGGTCCCACGAGCAGTACTTC
TRBV7-2,NA,NA,TRBJ2-1,CASYALYNEQFF,TGTGCCAGCTATGCTCTGTACAATGAGCAGTTCTTC
TRBV10-3,once,TRBD2,TRBJ2-5,CAISEPLDSGRADETQYF,TGTGCCATCAGTGAACCTTTGGATAGCGGGAGGGCCGATGAGACCCAGTACTTC
TRBV9,NA,NA,TRBJ2-2,CASSGELGIGELFF,TGTGCCAGCAGCGGCGAACTGGGCATCGGGGAGCTGTTTTTT
TRBV5-1,NA,TRBD1,TRBJ1-2,CASSRQGDSYGYTF,TGCGCCAGCAGCCGACAGGGGGACTCCTATGGCTACACCTTC
TRBV5-4,NA,NA,TRBJ1-2,CASSPRGDGYTF,TGTGCCAGCAGCCCCCGGGGGGATGGCTACACCTTC
TRBV5-6,NA,NA,TRBJ2-7,CASSNVFDRSYEQYF,TGTGCCAGCAGCAACGTATTTGACAGATCTTACGAGCAGTACTTC
TRBV29-1,NA,TRBD1,TRBJ2-7,CSVDAGQGSYEQYF,TGCAGCGTTGACGCGGGACAGGGGAGCTACGAGCAGTACTTC
TRBV5-1,NA,TRBD1,TRBJ1-1,CASRQGEGTEAFF,TGCGCCAGCAGACAGGGGGAGGGCACTGAAGCTTTCTTT
TRBV5-1,NA,TRBD2,TRBJ2-7,CASSLQRGAMRGEQYF,TGCGCCAGCAGCTTACAGCGGGGGGCCATGCGCGGCGAGCAGTACTTC
TRBV19,NA,TRBD2,TRBJ2-1,CASSTRRGGGSKEQFF,TGTGCCAGTAGTACCCGCCGGGGGGGCGGGAGCAAGGAGCAGTTCTTC
TRBV7-8,NA,TRBD2,TRBJ2-7,CASSLAGAGLGEQYF,TGTGCCAGCAGCCTAGCGGGGGCGGGGCTAGGGGAGCAGTACTTC
TRBV7-9,NA,NA,TRBJ2-7,CASSLAAPTGRGVYEQYF,TGTGCCAGCAGCTTAGCGGCACCCACAGGGAGGGGGGTCTACGAGCAGTACTTC
TRBV18,NA,NA,TRBJ2-5,CASSPPTSRETQYF,TGTGCCAGCTCACCACCGACTAGTAGGGAGACCCAGTACTTC
TRBV13,NA,NA,TRBJ2-5,CASSLARGDETQYF,TGTGCCAGCAGCTTAGCCAGGGGTGATGAGACCCAGTACTTC
TRBV19,NA,NA,TRBJ2-1,CASTLGGNEQFF,TGTGCCAGTACCCTGGGGGGAAATGAGCAGTTCTTC
TRBV2,NA,NA,TRBJ2-5,CASRADRFQETQYF,TGTGCCAGCCGAGCCGACAGGTTCCAAGAGACCCAGTACTTC
TRBV2,NA,NA,TRBJ1-6,CASSLSNNSPLHF,TGTGCCAGCAGCCTCAGTAATAATTCACCCCTCCACTTT
TRBV30,NA,NA,TRBJ2-5,CAWSVRGLVQETQYF,TGTGCCTGGAGTGTACGGGGTCTGGTCCAAGAGACCCAGTACTTC
TRBV11-3,NA,NA,TRBJ2-7,CASSLGRRLVSYEQYF,TGTGCCAGCAGCTTAGGGCGGAGGTTGGTATCCTACGAGCAGTACTTC
TRBV5-4,NA,NA,TRBJ1-2,CASSLEERFNYGYTF,TGTGCCAGCAGCTTGGAGGAGAGATTTAACTATGGCTACACCTTC
TRBV9,NA,TRBD1,TRBJ1-2,CASSGTGARFGYTF,TGTGCCAGCAGCGGGACAGGTGCACGTTTTGGCTACACCTTC